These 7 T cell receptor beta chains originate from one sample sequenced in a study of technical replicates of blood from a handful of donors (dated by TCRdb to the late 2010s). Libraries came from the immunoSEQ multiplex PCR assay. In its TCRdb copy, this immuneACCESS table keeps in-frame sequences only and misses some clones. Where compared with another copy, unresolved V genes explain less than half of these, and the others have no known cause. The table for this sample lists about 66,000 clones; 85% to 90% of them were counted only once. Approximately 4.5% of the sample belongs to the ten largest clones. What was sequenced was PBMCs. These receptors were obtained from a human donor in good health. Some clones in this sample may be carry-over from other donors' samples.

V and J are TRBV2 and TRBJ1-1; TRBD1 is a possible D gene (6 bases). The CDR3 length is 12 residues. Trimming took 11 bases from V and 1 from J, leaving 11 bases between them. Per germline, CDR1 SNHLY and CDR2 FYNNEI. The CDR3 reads CAGGQTNTEAFF. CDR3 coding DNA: TGTGCCGGCGGACAGACGAACACTGAAGCTTTCTTT.

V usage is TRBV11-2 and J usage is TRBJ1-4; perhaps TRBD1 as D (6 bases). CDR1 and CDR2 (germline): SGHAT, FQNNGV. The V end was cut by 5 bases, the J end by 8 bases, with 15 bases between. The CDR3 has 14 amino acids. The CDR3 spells CASSPSGVREKLFF. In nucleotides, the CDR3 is TGTGCCAGCAGCCCATCAGGGGTGCGGGAAAAACTGTTTTTT.

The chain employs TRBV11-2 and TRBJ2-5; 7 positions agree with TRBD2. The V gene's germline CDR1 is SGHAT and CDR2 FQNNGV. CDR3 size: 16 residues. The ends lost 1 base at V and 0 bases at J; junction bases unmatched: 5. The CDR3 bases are TGTGCCAGCAGCTTAGCGTTGCGGGGGTACCAAGAGACCCAGTACTTC. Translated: CASSLALRGYQETQYF.

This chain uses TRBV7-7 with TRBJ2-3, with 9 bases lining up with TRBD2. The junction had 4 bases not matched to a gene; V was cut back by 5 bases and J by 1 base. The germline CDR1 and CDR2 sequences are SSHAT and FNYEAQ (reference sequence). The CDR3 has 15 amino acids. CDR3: CASSVSGGGTDTQYF. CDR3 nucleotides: TGTGCCAGCAGCGTTAGCGGGGGTGGCACAGATACGCAGTATTTT. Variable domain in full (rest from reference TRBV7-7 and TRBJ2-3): GAGVSQSPRYKVTKRGQDVTLRCDPISSHATLYWYQQALGQGPEFLTYFNYEAQPDKSGLPSDRFSAERPEGSISTLTIQRTEQRDSAMYRCASSVSGGGTDTQYFGPGTRLTVL.

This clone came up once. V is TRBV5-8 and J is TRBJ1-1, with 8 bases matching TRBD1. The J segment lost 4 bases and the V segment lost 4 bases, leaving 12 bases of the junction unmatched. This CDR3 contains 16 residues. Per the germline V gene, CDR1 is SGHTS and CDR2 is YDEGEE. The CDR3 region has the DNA TGTGCCAGCAGCATCGGACAGGGCCAAATGAGCACTGAAGCTTTCTTT. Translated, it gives CASSIGQGQMSTEAFF.

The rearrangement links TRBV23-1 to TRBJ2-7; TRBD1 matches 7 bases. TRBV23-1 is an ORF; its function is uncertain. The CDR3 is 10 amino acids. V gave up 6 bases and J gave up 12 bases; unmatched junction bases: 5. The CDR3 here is CASRVGTVYF. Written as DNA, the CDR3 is TGCGCCAGCAGGGTTGGGACAGTGTACTTC.

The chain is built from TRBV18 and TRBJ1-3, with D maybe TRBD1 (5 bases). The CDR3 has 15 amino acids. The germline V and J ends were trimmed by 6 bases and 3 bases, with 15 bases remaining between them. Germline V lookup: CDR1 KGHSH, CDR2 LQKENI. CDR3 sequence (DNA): TGTGCCAGCTCCCCGGGAGGGACGGATGGAAACACCATATATTTT. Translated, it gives CASSPGGTDGNTIYF.